The 15 T cell receptor beta chains below were found in one sample sequenced in a study of response to subunit inactivated influenza vaccine. TCRdb ran MiXCR on the RT-PCR reads and lists one entry per CDR3 protein. Of 550,000 to 600,000 distinct CDR3 sequences detected, 10% to 15% appear once; the ten largest clones hold roughly a tenth. The sequenced sample was PBMCs from blood, obtained on the day of vaccination. Receptors originate from a man aged 50 to 60 who received an inactivated influenza vaccine.

Only a few counts were recorded for this clonotype. This rearrangement joins TRBV10-3 to TRBJ1-1; 7 bases are shared with TRBD1. The V segment lost 6 bases and the J segment 1 base; nucleotides outside the gene matches: 8. Germline-derived CDR1 and CDR2 are ENHRY and SYGVKD. The CDR3 runs to 15 residues. CDR3 sequence reads: CAIREPGQRNTEAFF. The CDR3 coding sequence is TGTGCCATCAGGGAACCGGGACAGAGGAACACTGAAGCTTTCTTT.

This clonotype was seen a handful of times. V usage is TRBV7-9 and J usage is TRBJ2-2; 11 bases fit TRBD1. Losses at the gene ends were 6 bases for V and 4 bases for J; bases not matched to a gene: 7. Germline V lookup: CDR1 SEHNR, CDR2 FQNEAQ (reference sequence). The CDR3 is 16 amino acids. The CDR3 here is CASSPTGTGGTGELFF. The CDR3 DNA reads TGTGCCAGCAGTCCAACCGGGACAGGGGGCACCGGGGAGCTGTTTTTT. The whole variable domain, remainder taken from reference TRBV7-9 and TRBJ2-2, is DTGVSQNPRHKITKRGQNVTFRCDPISEHNRLYWYRQTLGQGPEFLTYFQNEAQLEKSRLLSDRFSAERPKGSFSTLEIQRTEQGDSAMYLCASSPTGTGGTGELFFGEGSRLTVL.

This clonotype was recorded a few times. This chain connects TRBV20-1 to TRBJ1-5; D remains unclear. The germline V gene has CDR1 DFQATT and CDR2 SNEGSKA (reference sequence). V lost 0 bases, J lost 0 bases, and 12 bases lay in between. The CDR3 is 16 amino acids. This CDR3 is CSARDRAGLSNQPQHF. For the CDR3, the DNA is TGCAGTGCTAGAGACCGAGCAGGTCTTAGCAATCAGCCCCAGCATTTT.

The V call is TRBV4-3, the J call TRBJ2-5; 8 bases fit TRBD2. The V and J ends lost 0 bases and 2 bases, in that order; junction bases with no gene match: 2. CDR1 is LGHNA and CDR2 is YSLEER in the germline V gene. The CDR3 sequence is 15 residues long. The CDR3, as DNA: TGCGCCAGCAGCCAAGATGCTAGCGGGCAAGAGACCCAGTACTTC. Protein product: CASSQDASGQETQYF.

This rearrangement joins TRBV2 to TRBJ2-1; TRBD2 matches at 8 bases. Germline V gene lookup returns CDR1 SNHLY and CDR2 FYNNEI. V lost 2 bases to trimming and J lost 7 bases; unmatched junction nucleotides: 10. This CDR3 has 16 amino acids. The CDR3 sequence is CASSELASGQFNEQFF. Written as DNA, the CDR3 is TGTGCCAGCAGTGAATTGGCTAGCGGGCAATTTAATGAGCAGTTCTTC.

This clonotype was detected many times. The rearrangement links TRBV3-1 to TRBJ2-3; tentative D call: TRBD2 (6 bases). The germline V gene encodes CDR1 LGHDT and CDR2 YNNKEL (reference sequence). The CDR3 loop spans 14 amino acids. V was clipped by 2 bases and J by 5 bases, with 11 bases between them. The DNA for the CDR3 is TGTGCCAGCAGCCAATCCTCGCGGGGAGATACGCAGTATTTT. Translation: CASSQSSRGDTQYF.

This chain links TRBV28 with TRBJ2-1; D ambiguous. Germline lookup yields CDR1 MDHEN and CDR2 SYDVKM. The CDR3 runs 12 residues. The V gene lost 3 bases and the J gene lost 8 bases, with 8 bases spanning the gap. CDR3 DNA sequence: TGTGCCAGCAGTTTTATCTCCGATGAGCAGTTCTTC. Translating it yields CASSFISDEQFF. Combining the CDR3 with reference TRBV28 and TRBJ2-1 gives the whole variable domain DVKVTQSSRYLVKRTGEKVFLECVQDMDHENMFWYRQDPGLGLRLIYFSYDVKMKEKGDIPEGYSVSREKKERFSLILESASTNQTSMYLCASSFISDEQFFGPGTRLTVL.

This clonotype was observed a few times. The rearrangement uses TRBV4-3 and TRBJ1-2; no clear D. Germline-derived CDR1 and CDR2 are LGHNA and YSLEER. Trimming pared 1 base from V and 8 bases from J, leaving 17 bases between. This CDR3 region has 15 residues. The CDR3 nucleotides are TGCGCCAGCAGCCAAGGTCTGGTCGTCAGCGGGGGCTACACCTTC. Protein sequence: CASSQGLVVSGGYTF.

This clonotype turned up a few times. V is TRBV20-1 and J is TRBJ1-6, with a tentative D call TRBD1 (5 bases). The V gene's germline CDR1 is DFQATT and CDR2 SNEGSKA (reference sequence). This CDR3 is built from 14 residues. Trimming left V 4 bases short and J 7 bases short, with 14 bases between. For the CDR3, the DNA is TGCAGTGCTACCCCCGGGACGGAAAATTCACCCCTCCACTTT. Translated: CSATPGTENSPLHF.

This chain uses TRBV4-1 with TRBJ1-1; 8 bases line up with TRBD1. The length of the CDR3 is 15 residues. The germline V gene encodes CDR1 MGHRA and CDR2 YSYEKL. V gave up 2 bases and J gave up 5 bases; unmatched junction bases: 7. The CDR3 sequence: CASSQSWDRLTEAFF. In DNA form, the CDR3 reads TGCGCCAGCAGCCAATCTTGGGACAGGTTGACTGAAGCTTTCTTT.

This clonotype appeared many times. This sequence joins TRBV3-1 and TRBJ2-3, with D possibly being TRBD1 or TRBD2 (5 bases each). The CDR3 totals 16 residues. Germline CDR1 and CDR2: LGHDT and YNNKEL (reference sequence). The V and J ends lost 5 bases and 2 bases respectively, with 17 bases between them. DNA for the CDR3: TGTGCCAGCAGCTTGTCCGGGACCGAGAACACAGATACGCAGTATTTT. It translates to CASSLSGTENTDTQYF.

This clonotype has more than one count but fewer than ten. The rearrangement uses TRBV12-3 or TRBV12-4 and TRBJ2-5; D possibly corresponds to TRBD1 (5 bases). The ends were cut back, 7 bases at V and 5 bases at J, with 20 bases in the middle. The CDR3 runs to 15 residues. CDR3 DNA: TGTGCCAGCACCTTTCTCCCAGGGTGGGGTGAGACCCAGTACTTC. It translates to CASTFLPGWGETQYF.

This clonotype has at least ten counts. The rearrangement joins TRBV28 to TRBJ1-1, with a tentative D call TRBD1 (5 bases). The V gene's germline CDR1 is MDHEN and CDR2 SYDVKM. V was clipped by 6 bases and J by 4 bases, with 12 bases between them. The CDR3 is 13 residues long. CDR3: CASSIREGTEAFF. The CDR3 DNA reads as TGTGCCAGCAGCATCAGGGAGGGCACTGAAGCTTTCTTT.

The chain is built from TRBV5-1 and TRBJ2-7; possible D gene TRBD2, 5 bases. CDR3 length: 16 residues. CDR1 SGHRS and CDR2 YFSETQ come from the germline V gene. Trimming cost V 1 base and J 3 bases, with 17 bases left between them. In DNA, the CDR3 is TGCGCCAGCAGCTTGTCGGTGTCTGCAGGAGGCTACGAGCAGTACTTC. This codes for CASSLSVSAGGYEQYF.

This sequence joins TRBV20-1 and TRBJ1-6; D perhaps matches TRBD1 (5 bases). V lost 0 bases to trimming and J lost 4 bases, with 10 bases between them. Germline V gives CDR1 DFQATT, CDR2 SNEGSKA (reference sequence). The CDR3 covers 15 residues. CDR3: CSARDRQKYNSPLHF. CDR3 in DNA: TGCAGTGCTAGAGACCGACAGAAATATAATTCACCCCTCCACTTT.